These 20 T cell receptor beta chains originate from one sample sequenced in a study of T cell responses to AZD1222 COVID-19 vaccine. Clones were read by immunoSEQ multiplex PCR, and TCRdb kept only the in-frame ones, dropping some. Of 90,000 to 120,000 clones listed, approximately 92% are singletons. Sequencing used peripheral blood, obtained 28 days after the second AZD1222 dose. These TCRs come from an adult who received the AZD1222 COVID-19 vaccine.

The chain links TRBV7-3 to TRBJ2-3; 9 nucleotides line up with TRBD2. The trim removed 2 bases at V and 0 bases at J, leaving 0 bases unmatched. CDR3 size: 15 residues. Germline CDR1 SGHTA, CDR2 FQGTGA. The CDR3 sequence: CASSLAGGSTDTQYF. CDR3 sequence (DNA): TGTGCCAGCAGCTTAGCGGGAGGGAGCACAGATACGCAGTATTTT.

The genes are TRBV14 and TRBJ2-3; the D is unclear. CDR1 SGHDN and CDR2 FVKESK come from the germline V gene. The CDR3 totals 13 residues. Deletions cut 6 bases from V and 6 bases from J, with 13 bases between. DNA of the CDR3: TGTGCCAGCAGTAGCTTGTCGTCGGATACGCAGTATTTT. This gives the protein CASSSLSSDTQYF.

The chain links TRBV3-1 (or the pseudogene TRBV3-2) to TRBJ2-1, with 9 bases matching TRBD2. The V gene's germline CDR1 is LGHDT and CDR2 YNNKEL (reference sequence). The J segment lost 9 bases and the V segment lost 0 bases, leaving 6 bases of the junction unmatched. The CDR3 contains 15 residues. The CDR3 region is CASSQDLTTSGEQFF. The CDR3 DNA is TGTGCCAGCAGCCAAGATTTGACGACTAGCGGTGAGCAGTTCTTC.

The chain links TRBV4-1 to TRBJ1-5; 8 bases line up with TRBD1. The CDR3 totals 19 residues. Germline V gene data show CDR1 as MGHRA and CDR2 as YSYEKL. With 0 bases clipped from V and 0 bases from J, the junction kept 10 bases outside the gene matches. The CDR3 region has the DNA TGCGCCAGCAGCCAAGAGTCCGGGACAGGCGCCCTTAGCAATCAGCCCCAGCATTTT. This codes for CASSQESGTGALSNQPQHF.

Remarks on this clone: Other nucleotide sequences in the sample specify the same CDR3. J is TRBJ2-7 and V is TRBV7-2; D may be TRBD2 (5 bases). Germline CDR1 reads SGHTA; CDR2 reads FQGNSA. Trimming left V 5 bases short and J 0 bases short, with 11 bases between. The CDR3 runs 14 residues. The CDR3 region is CASSPDFSSYEQYF. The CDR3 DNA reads TGTGCCAGCAGCCCGGACTTCAGCTCCTACGAGCAGTACTTC.

CDR3 coding DNA: TGCGCCAGCAGCTTAGGCGTCCTCCAGTTCTTC. Its translation is CASSLGVLQFF. V gene TRBV5-1 combines with J gene TRBJ2-1; D not resolved. CDR1 and CDR2 (germline): SGHRS, YFSETQ. Trimming removed 2 bases from V and 13 bases from J, with 10 bases in between. The CDR3 spans 11 residues.

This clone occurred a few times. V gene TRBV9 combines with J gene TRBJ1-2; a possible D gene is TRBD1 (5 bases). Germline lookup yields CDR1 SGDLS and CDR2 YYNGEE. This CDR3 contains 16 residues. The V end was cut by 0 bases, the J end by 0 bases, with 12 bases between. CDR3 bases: TGTGCCAGCAGCGTAGACCCGACAGAAACTAACTATGGCTACACCTTC. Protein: CASSVDPTETNYGYTF.

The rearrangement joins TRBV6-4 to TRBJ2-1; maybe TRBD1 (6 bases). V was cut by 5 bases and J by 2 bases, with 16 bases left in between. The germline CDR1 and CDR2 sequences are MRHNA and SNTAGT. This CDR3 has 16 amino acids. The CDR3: CASSPETDRAYNEQFF. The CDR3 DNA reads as TGTGCCAGCAGTCCAGAAACGGACAGAGCCTACAATGAGCAGTTCTTC.

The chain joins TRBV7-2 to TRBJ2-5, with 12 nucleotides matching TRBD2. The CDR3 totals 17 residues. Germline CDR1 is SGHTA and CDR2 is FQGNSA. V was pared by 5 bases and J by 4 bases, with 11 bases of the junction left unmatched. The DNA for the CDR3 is TGTGCCAGCAGCACGAGCTGGACTAGCGGGGTGGGAGAGACCCAGTACTTC. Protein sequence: CASSTSWTSGVGETQYF.

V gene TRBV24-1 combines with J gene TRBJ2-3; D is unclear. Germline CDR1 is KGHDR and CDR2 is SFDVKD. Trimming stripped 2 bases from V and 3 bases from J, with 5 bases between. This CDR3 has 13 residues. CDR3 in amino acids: CATSDSNTDTQYF. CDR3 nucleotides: TGTGCCACCAGTGATTCCAATACAGATACGCAGTATTTT.

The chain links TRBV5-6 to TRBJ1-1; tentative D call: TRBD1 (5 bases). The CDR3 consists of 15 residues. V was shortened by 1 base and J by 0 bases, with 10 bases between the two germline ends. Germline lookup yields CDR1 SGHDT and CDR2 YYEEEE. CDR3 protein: CASSLRQYMNTEAFF. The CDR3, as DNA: TGTGCCAGCAGCTTGCGACAGTACATGAACACTGAAGCTTTCTTT.

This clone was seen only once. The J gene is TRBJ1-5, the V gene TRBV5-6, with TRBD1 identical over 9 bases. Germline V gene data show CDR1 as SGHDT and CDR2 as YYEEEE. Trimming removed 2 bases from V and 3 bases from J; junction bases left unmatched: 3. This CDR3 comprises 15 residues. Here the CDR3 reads CASSLTGGYNQPQHF. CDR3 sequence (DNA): TGTGCCAGCAGCTTAACAGGGGGCTACAATCAGCCCCAGCATTTT.

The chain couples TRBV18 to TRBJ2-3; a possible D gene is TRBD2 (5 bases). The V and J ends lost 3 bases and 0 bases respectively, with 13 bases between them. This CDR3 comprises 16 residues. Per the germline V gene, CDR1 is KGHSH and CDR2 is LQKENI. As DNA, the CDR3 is TGTGCCAGCTCACCTCGACTACTAGATAGCACAGATACGCAGTATTTT. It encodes CASSPRLLDSTDTQYF.

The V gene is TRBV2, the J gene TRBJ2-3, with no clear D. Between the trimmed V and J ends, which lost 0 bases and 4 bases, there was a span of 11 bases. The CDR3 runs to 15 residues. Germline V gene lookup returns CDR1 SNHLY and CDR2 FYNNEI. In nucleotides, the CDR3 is TGTGCCAGCAGTGAAGCCGGGCAAGTAGCAGATACGCAGTATTTT. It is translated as CASSEAGQVADTQYF.

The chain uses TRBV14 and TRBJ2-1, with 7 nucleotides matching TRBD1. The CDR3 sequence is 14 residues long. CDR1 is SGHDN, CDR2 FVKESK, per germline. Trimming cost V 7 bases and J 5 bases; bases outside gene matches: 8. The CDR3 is CASTAYRGNNEQFF. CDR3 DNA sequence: TGTGCCAGCACCGCTTACAGGGGAAACAATGAGCAGTTCTTC.

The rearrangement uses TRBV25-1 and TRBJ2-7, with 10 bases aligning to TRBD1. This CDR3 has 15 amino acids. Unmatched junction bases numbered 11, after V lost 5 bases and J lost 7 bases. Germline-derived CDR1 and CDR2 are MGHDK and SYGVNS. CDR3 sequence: CASSYPGQGTGEQYF. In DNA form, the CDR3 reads TGTGCCAGCAGTTATCCGGGACAGGGGACGGGTGAGCAGTACTTC.

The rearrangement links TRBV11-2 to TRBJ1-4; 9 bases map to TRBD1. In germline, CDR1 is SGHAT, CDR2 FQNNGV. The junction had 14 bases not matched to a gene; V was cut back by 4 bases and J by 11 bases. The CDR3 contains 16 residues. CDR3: CASSSPPGQGRDKLFF. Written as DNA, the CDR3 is TGTGCCAGCAGCTCTCCGCCGGGACAGGGAAGAGACAAACTGTTTTTT. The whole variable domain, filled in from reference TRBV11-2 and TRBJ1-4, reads EAGVAQSPRYKIIEKRQSVAFWCNPISGHATLYWYQQILGQGPKLLIQFQNNGVVDDSQLPKDRFSAERLKGVDSTLKIQPAKLEDSAVYLCASSSPPGQGRDKLFFGSGTQLSVL.

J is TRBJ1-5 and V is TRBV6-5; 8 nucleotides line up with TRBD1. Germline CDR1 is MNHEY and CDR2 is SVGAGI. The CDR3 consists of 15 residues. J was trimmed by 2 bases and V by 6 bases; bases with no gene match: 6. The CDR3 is CASSQGAVGNQPQHF. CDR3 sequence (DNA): TGTGCCAGCAGCCAGGGGGCGGTCGGCAATCAGCCCCAGCATTTT.

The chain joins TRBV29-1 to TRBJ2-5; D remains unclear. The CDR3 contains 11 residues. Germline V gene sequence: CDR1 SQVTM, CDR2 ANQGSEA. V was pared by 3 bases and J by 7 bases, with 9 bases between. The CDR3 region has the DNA TGCAGCGTTGATAATGGCCCGACCCAGTACTTC. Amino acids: CSVDNGPTQYF.

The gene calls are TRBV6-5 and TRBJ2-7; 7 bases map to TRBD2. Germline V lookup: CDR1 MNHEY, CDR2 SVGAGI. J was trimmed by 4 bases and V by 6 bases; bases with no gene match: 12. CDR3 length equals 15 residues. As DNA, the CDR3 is TGTGCCAGCAGAAACATCGCGGGAGTACGGTACGAGCAGTACTTC. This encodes CASRNIAGVRYEQYF.